These 15 T cell receptor beta chains were all obtained from the same sample, sequenced in a study of blood T cell repertoires in COVID-19. The assay was immunoSEQ multiplex PCR, and TCRdb's table has in-frame clones only and misses some. Seen here are 200,000 to 250,000 clones, over 80% observed once, and the top ten hold about 7%. Specimen: PBMCs or T cells enriched from blood (not recorded which). Receptors originate from a woman in her forties who had recovered from COVID-19.

V and J are TRBV7-2 and TRBJ1-5, with D possibly TRBD1 on 6 matching bases. Germline values: CDR1 SGHTA, CDR2 FQGNSA. This CDR3 contains 15 residues. V lost 1 base to trimming and J lost 2 bases, with 9 bases between them. Here the CDR3 DNA reads TGTGCCAGCAGCTTAGGGCCAGGGGGCAATCAGCCCCAGCATTTT. Its protein is CASSLGPGGNQPQHF.

The chain recombines TRBV9 with TRBJ2-1; TRBD2 agrees at 8 bases. The CDR3 has 16 amino acids. The germline gives CDR1 SGDLS, CDR2 YYNGEE. V dropped 9 bases and J dropped 1; count of bases not matched to a gene: 12. The CDR3 loop is CATTPYSGTSYNEQFF. CDR3 nucleotides: TGTGCCACCACGCCATATAGCGGGACTTCCTACAATGAGCAGTTCTTC.

The rearrangement links TRBV3-1 (or the pseudogene TRBV3-2) to TRBJ1-2; D is perhaps TRBD1 (5 bases). Germline-derived CDR1 and CDR2 are LGHDT and YNNKEL (reference sequence). Trimming removed 5 bases at V and 6 bases at J, with 13 bases between. CDR3 size: 13 residues. CDR3: CASSASGFNGYTF. The CDR3 bases are TGTGCCAGCAGCGCTTCAGGGTTTAATGGCTACACCTTC.

V is TRBV7-8 and J is TRBJ2-2; 15 bases agree with TRBD2. After removal of 11 bases from V and 5 bases from J, the junction contained 15 bases not matched to a gene. This CDR3 spans 18 amino acids. CDR1 is SGHVS, CDR2 FQNEAQ, per germline. CDR3: CAGPRTSGRARETGELFF. The CDR3 DNA is TGTGCCGGGCCCCGGACTAGCGGGAGGGCCAGGGAAACCGGGGAGCTGTTTTTT.

The V and J genes are TRBV13 and TRBJ2-1, with TRBD2 as a possible D gene (5 bases). Germline CDR1 is PRHDT and CDR2 is FYEKMQ (reference sequence). This CDR3 has 14 residues. V lost 0 bases to trimming and J lost 8 bases, with 11 bases between them. Here the CDR3 reads CASSLGLEKDEQFF. CDR3 coding DNA: TGTGCCAGCAGCTTAGGACTAGAGAAGGATGAGCAGTTCTTC. Supplemented by reference TRBV13 and TRBJ2-1, the full variable domain reads AAGVIQSPRHLIKEKRETATLKCYPIPRHDTVYWYQQGPGQDPQFLISFYEKMQSDKGSIPDRFSAQQFSDYHSELNMSSLELGDSALYFCASSLGLEKDEQFFGPGTRLTVL.

This clone was seen once. This chain connects TRBV28 to TRBJ1-4, with 9 bases lining up with TRBD1. Unmatched junction bases numbered 3, after V lost 0 bases and J lost 1 base. Germline CDR1 MDHEN, CDR2 SYDVKM. The CDR3 length is 17 residues. The CDR3 DNA reads TGTGCCAGCAGTTTATGGGACAGGGGTCAAACTAATGAAAAACTGTTTTTT. It yields the protein CASSLWDRGQTNEKLFF.

The rearrangement links TRBV19 to TRBJ1-2, with D tentatively TRBD1 (6 bases). Trimming left V 2 bases short and J 3 bases short, with 10 bases between. The CDR3 runs 14 residues. Germline V gives CDR1 LNHDA, CDR2 SQIVND (reference sequence). The CDR3 loop reads CASSISGGDYGYTF. The CDR3 DNA reads as TGTGCCAGTAGTATATCGGGGGGCGACTATGGCTACACCTTC.

This clone turned up a few times. The chain combines TRBV30 with TRBJ2-3; perhaps TRBD2 as D (6 bases). V lost 0 bases and J 2 bases, leaving 15 bases between the germline ends. The CDR3 covers 16 residues. Germline-derived CDR1 and CDR2 are GTSNPN and SVGIG (reference sequence). CDR3 sequence (DNA): TGTGCCTGGAGTGTAGTTGTTGGCGGGACCACAGATACGCAGTATTTT. Translated: CAWSVVVGGTTDTQYF.

This chain uses TRBV30 with TRBJ2-7; a weak D match, TRBD1 (5 bases). Germline-derived CDR1 and CDR2 are GTSNPN and SVGIG (reference sequence). The CDR3 is 13 amino acids. The germline V and J ends were trimmed by 2 bases and 4 bases, with 12 bases remaining between them. The CDR3 DNA is TGTGCCTGGAGTACAGGTCCAAGATACGAGCAGTACTTC. This translates into CAWSTGPRYEQYF.

The chain combines TRBV5-1 with TRBJ2-7, with D maybe TRBD2 (6 bases). Trimming removed 7 bases from V and 0 bases from J, with 14 bases in between. Germline values: CDR1 SGHRS, CDR2 YFSETQ. The CDR3 runs 14 residues. CDR3 amino acids: CASVRDSDSYEQYF. CDR3 DNA: TGCGCCAGCGTCCGGGACTCCGACTCCTACGAGCAGTACTTC.

The V gene is TRBV12-3 or TRBV12-4, the J gene TRBJ2-5; D call uncertain. Trimming cost V 5 bases and J 2 bases, with 6 bases left between them. The CDR3 runs 12 residues. As DNA, the CDR3 is TGTGCCAGCAGTCGAGGACAAGAGACCCAGTACTTC. This translates into CASSRGQETQYF.

The rearrangement links TRBV19 to TRBJ2-2; a weak D match, TRBD1 (6 bases). Looked up from germline, CDR1 is LNHDA and CDR2 is SQIVND (reference sequence). This CDR3 is 15 amino acids long. V dropped 2 bases and J dropped 0 bases, with 7 bases sitting between them. CDR3 coding DNA: TGTGCCAGTAGTATAACAGGGCCGAACACCGGGGAGCTGTTTTTT. Amino acid sequence: CASSITGPNTGELFF.

The chain joins TRBV19 to TRBJ1-1; 9 bases are shared with TRBD1. V shed 5 bases, J shed 5 bases, and the junction held 12 bases outside the gene matches. The CDR3 is 16 residues long. The germline gives CDR1 LNHDA, CDR2 SQIVND (reference sequence). CDR3 region: CASSLKTGTGKTEAFF. CDR3 nucleotides: TGTGCCAGTAGTCTGAAGACCGGGACAGGGAAAACTGAAGCTTTCTTT. Filled out from reference TRBV19 and TRBJ1-1, the complete variable domain reads DGGITQSPKYLFRKEGQNVTLSCEQNLNHDAMYWYRQDPGQGLRLIYYSQIVNDFQKGDIAEGYSVSREKKESFPLTVTSAQKNPTAFYLCASSLKTGTGKTEAFFGQGTRLTVV.

V gene TRBV24-1 combines with J gene TRBJ1-5, with TRBD1 as a possible D gene (6 bases). V was cut by 7 bases and J by 6 bases, with 15 bases left in between. The CDR3 totals 14 residues. Germline V gene data show CDR1 as KGHDR and CDR2 as SFDVKD. DNA of the CDR3: TGTGCCACCAGCGTCGGCGGGGGCGGTCAGCCCCAGCATTTT. It encodes CATSVGGGGQPQHF.

The chain has TRBV9 and TRBJ2-2; D unclear. The CDR3 runs 13 residues. Between the trimmed V and J ends, which lost 4 bases and 0 bases, there was a span of 4 bases. Germline CDR1 SGDLS, CDR2 YYNGEE. The CDR3 is CASSLANTGELFF. As DNA, the CDR3 is TGTGCCAGCAGCCTTGCGAACACCGGGGAGCTGTTTTTT.